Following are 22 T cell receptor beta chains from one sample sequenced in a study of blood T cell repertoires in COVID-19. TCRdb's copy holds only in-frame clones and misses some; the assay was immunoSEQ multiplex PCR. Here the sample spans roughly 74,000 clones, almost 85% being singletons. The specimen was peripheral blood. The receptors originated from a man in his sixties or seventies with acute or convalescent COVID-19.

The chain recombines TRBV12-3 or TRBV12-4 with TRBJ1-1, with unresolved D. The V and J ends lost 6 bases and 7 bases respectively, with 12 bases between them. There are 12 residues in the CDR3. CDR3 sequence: CASSPGQVEAFF. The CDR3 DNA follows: TGTGCCAGCAGCCCCGGTCAGGTTGAAGCTTTCTTT.

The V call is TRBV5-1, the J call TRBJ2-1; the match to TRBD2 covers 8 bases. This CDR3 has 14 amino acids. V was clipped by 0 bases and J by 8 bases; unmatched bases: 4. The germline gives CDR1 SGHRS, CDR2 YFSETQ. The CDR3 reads CASSLGTSRDEQFF. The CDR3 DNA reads TGCGCCAGCAGCTTGGGGACTAGCCGGGATGAGCAGTTCTTC. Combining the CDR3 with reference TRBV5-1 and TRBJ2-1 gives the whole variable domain KAGVTQTPRYLIKTRGQQVTLSCSPISGHRSVSWYQQTPGQGLQFLFEYFSETQRNKGNFPGRFSGRQFSNSRSEMNVSTLELGDSALYLCASSLGTSRDEQFFGPGTRLTVL.

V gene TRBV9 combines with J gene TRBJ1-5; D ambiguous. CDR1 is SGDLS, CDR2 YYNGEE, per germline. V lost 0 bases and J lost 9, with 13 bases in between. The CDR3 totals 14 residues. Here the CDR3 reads CASSVGSHPGPQHF. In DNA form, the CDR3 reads TGTGCCAGCAGCGTAGGCAGCCACCCGGGGCCCCAGCATTTT.

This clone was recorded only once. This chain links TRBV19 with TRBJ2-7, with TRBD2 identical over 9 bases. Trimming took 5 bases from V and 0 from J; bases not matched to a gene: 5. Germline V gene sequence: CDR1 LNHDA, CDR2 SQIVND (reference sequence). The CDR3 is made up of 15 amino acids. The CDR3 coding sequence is TGTGCCAGTAGTCTAAGACTAGCGGACTCCTACGAGCAGTACTTC. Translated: CASSLRLADSYEQYF.

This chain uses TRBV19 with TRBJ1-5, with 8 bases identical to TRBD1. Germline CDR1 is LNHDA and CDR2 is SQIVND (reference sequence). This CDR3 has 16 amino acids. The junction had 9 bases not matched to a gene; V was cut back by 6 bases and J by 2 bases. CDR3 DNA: TGTGCCAGTAGAATGGACAGGGAAGGCGGCAATCAGCCCCAGCATTTT. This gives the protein CASRMDREGGNQPQHF.

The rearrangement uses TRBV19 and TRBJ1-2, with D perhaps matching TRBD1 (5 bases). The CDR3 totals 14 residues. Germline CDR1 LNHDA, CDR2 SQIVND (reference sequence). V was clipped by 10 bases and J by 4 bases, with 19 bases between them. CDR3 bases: TGTGCCACCAACGGGGGAGGGTTCTTCTATGGCTACACCTTC. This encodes CATNGGGFFYGYTF.

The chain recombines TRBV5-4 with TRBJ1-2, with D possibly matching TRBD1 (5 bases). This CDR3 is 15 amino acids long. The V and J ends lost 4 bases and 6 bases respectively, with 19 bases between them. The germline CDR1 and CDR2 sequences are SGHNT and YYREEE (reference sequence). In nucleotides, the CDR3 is TGTGCCAGCAGCCCCCAACTGACAGCGATAGATGGCTACACCTTC. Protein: CASSPQLTAIDGYTF.

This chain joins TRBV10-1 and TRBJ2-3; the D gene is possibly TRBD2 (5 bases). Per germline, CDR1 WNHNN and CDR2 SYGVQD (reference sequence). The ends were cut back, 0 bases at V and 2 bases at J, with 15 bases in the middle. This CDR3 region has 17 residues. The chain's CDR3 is CASSESEGRTVTDTQYF. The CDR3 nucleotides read TGCGCCAGCAGTGAGTCAGAAGGAAGGACTGTCACAGATACGCAGTATTTT.

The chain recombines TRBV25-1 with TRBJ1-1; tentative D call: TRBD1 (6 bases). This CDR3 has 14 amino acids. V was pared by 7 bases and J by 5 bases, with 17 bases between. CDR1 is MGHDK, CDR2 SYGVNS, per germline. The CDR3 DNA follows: TGTGCCAGCACGGGGGGCGGGGTGGGGACTGAAGCTTTCTTT. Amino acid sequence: CASTGGGVGTEAFF. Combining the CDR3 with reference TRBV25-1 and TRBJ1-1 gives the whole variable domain EADIYQTPRYLVIGTGKKITLECSQTMGHDKMYWYQQDPGMELHLIHYSYGVNSTEKGDLSSESTVSRIRTEHFPLTLESARPSHTSQYLCASTGGGVGTEAFFGQGTRLTVV.

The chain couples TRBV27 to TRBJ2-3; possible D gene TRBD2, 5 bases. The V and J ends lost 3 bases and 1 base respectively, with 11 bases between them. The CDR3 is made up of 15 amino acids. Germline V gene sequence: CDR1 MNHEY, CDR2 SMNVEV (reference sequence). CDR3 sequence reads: CASSLGPGGTDTQYF. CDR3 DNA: TGTGCCAGCAGTTTGGGCCCCGGGGGCACAGATACGCAGTATTTT.

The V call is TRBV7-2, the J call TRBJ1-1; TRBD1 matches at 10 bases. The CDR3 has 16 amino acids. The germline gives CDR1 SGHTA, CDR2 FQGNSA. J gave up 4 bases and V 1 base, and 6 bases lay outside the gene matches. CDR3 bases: TGTGCCAGCAGCTTAGTCCTCCGGGACAGGGGCACTGAAGCTTTCTTT. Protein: CASSLVLRDRGTEAFF.

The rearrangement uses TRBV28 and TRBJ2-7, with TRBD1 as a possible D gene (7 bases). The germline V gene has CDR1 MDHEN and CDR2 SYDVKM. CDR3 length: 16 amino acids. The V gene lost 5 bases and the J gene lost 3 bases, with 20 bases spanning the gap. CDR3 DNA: TGTGCCAGCAGTCCTACCGGGGGACAGTTGGGCTACGAGCAGTACTTC. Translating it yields CASSPTGGQLGYEQYF.

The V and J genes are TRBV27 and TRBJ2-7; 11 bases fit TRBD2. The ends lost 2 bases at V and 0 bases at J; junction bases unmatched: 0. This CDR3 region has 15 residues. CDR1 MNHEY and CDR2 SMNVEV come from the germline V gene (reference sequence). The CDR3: CASSLTSGSSYEQYF. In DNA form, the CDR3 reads TGTGCCAGCAGTTTAACTAGCGGGAGCTCCTACGAGCAGTACTTC.

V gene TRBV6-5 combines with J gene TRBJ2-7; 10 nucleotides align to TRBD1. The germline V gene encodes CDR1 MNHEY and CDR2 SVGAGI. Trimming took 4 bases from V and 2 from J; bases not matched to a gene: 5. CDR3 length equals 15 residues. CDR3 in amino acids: CASSLTGTGAYEQYF. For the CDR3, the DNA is TGTGCCAGCAGTTTGACCGGGACAGGGGCCTACGAGCAGTACTTC.

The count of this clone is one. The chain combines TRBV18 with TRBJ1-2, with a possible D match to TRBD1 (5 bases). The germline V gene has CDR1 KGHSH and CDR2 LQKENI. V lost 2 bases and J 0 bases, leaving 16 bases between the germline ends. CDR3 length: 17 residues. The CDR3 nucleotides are TGTGCCAGCTCACCAAGGACAAGGGCCCAAGCTAACTATGGCTACACCTTC. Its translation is CASSPRTRAQANYGYTF.

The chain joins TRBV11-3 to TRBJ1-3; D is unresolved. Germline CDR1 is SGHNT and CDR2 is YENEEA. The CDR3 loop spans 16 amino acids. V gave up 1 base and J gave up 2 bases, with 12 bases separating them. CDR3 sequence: CASSLAPGTAGNTIYF. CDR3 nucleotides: TGTGCCAGCAGCTTAGCGCCCGGTACAGCTGGAAACACCATATATTTT. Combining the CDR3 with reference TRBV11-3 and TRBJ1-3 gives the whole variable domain EAGVVQSPRYKIIEKKQPVAFWCNPISGHNTLYWYLQNLGQGPELLIRYENEEAVDDSQLPKDRFSAERLKGVDSTLKIQPAELGDSAVYLCASSLAPGTAGNTIYFGEGSWLTVV.

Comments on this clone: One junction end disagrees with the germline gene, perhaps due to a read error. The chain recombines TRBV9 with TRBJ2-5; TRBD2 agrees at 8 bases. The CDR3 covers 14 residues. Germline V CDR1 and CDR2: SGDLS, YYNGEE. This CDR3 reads CARSGGGGQETQYF. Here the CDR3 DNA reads TGTGCCCGCAGCGGGGGCGGGGGGCAAGAGACCCAGTACTTC.

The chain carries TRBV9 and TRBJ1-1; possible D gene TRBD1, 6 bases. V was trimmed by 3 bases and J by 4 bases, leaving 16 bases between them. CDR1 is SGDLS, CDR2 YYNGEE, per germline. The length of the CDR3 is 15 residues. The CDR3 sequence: CASSGEGGEGTEAFF. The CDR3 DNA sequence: TGTGCCAGCAGCGGTGAAGGGGGTGAAGGCACTGAAGCTTTCTTT.

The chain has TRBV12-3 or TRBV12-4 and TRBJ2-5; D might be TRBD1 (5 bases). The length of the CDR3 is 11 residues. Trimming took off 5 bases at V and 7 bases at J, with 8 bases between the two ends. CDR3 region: CASSRTGTQYF. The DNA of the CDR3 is TGTGCCAGCAGTCGAACAGGGACCCAGTACTTC.

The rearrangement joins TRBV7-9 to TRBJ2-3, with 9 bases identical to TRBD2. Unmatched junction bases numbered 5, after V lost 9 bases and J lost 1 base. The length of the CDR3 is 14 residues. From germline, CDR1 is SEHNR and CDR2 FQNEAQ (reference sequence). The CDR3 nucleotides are TGTGCCAGTACTATAGCGGGGGGCACAGATACGCAGTATTTT. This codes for CASTIAGGTDTQYF.

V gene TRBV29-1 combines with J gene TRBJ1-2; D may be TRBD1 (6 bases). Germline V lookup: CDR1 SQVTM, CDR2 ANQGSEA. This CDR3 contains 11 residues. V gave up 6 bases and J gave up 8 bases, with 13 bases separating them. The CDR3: CSVRDISGYTF. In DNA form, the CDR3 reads TGCAGCGTACGGGACATAAGCGGCTACACCTTC.

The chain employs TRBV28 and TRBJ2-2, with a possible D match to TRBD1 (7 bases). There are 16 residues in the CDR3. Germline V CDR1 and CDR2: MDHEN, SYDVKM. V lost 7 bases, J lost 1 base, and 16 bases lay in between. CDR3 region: CASTLSGGGNTGELFF. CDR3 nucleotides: TGTGCCAGCACCTTGTCAGGGGGAGGGAACACCGGGGAGCTGTTTTTT.